This TCR beta chain was sequenced for a study of cytomegalovirus exposure and HLA in healthy donors (dated by TCRdb to 2017 to 2019). In the study overall: According to an earlier analysis of 587 of the donors, 150 million to 200 million T cells yielded 95 million to 140 million unique TCR beta sequences and about 300 Gb of sequence data. In a later analysis, previously published TCR beta repertoires from roughly 710 donors were re-analyzed and high-resolution HLA genotyping was added so that TCR occurrence patterns could be studied. In the later analysis, no new phenotypic data were used to find candidate immune exposures; instead, reliance was placed on TCR beta sequences and their occurrence across donors. All discovery cohort repertoires had been generated on a single sequencing platform. The study aimed to test whether signatures of past pathogen exposure could be identified by cataloging public T cell receptors. In addition to the first cohort of hundreds of subjects, a separate validation cohort of some 120 different subjects was used. The number of donors typed differed by locus, with 629-630 for A, B, C, DRB1 and DQB1, over 500 for DQA1, approximately 580 for DPA1, and over 400 for DPB1. On average, about 240,000 unique TCR beta nucleotide sequences were sequenced per donor among more than 350 genotyped donors of the cohort, with 15% to 20% of those sequences being non-productive. To predict cytomegalovirus infection status, the study brought together high-throughput TCR immunosequencing, statistical association of individual TCRs with disease status, and machine learning. About 5 DR-DQ haplotypes were handled as single units for association and clustering, since linkage in the cohort was strong. Donor age, sex, ethnicity and CMV serostatus were compiled alongside the repertoire data. The study used immunosequencing to profile the T cell repertoires of more than 650 subjects and linked those repertoires to cytomegalovirus serostatus. The genetic ancestry cluster associated with self-reported Caucasian donors included 81% of the roughly 390 genotyped donors. Genome-wide SNP genotypes for about three fifths of the roughly 700 donors were used in a later genetic analysis, which treated that subset as a discovery cohort. An early release that covered fewer than 800 HLA-typed donors contained 250 to 350 gigabases of sequencing data and approximately 85 million unique TCR sequences. An earlier analysis of approximately 640 of the donors applied high-throughput TCR beta sequencing to assess whether each TCR beta V gene segment acted as functional or pseudogenic. HLA typing covered class I and class II loci at four-digit resolution.

The receptor library was made with the immunoSEQ multiplex PCR assay. The multiplex PCR relied on a mix of 60 forward primers for TCR Vbeta segments and 13 reverse primers for TCR Jbeta segments. The CDR3 region of rearranged TCR beta genes was amplified from genomic DNA by a multiplex PCR assay. The Illumina HiSeq System was used to sequence the amplified TCR beta libraries as 87-base-pair reads. On the authors' methods: Across the 666 repertoires, a later analysis counted around 80 million unique TCR beta chains, roughly 11 million of which were shared by at least two donors. To remove PCR and sequencing errors, raw reads were error-corrected and collapsed into unique sequences using a nearest-neighbor algorithm that merged closely related sequences. To assign V, D and J gene segments, CDR3 sequences were aligned to IMGT reference sequences. Each retained sequence needed at least a six-nucleotide match to both a V gene segment and a J gene segment. A rearrangement was called productive if the CDR3 had no stop codons and remained in frame with V and J, and every other rearrangement was called non-productive. CDR3 was defined according to IMGT convention as the region running from the second conserved V-encoded cysteine to the conserved J-encoded phenylalanine. The earlier analysis of a few hundred of the donors excluded any sequence lacking an unambiguous match to a single V gene segment. In an earlier analysis of approximately 560 of the donors, a V segment was called functional when productive rearrangements were above 56.7%, and segregating when the standard deviation between donors exceeded 5%. To diagnose cytomegalovirus status from the catalog of TCR beta chain sequences, a statistical classification framework was built. In a later analysis, V and J genes were assigned by comparing TCR nucleotide sequences against IMGT/GENE-DB human TR gene sequences. A later analysis assigned CDR3 sequences and most-parsimonious VDJ recombination scenarios with the TCRdist pipeline. In a later analysis, every TCR beta chain was defined by the combination of its CDR3 amino acid sequence and its V-gene family, and reads without a unique V-gene family were dropped. To address suspected cross-contamination and a sequencing artifact, a later analysis removed a few hundred highly shared, low-generation-probability nucleotide sequences. A later analysis calculated a clonal expansion index for each public chain from normalized within-repertoire ranks of inferred template counts. In a later analysis, generation probabilities were computed with a VDJ recombination model fitted to out-of-frame rearrangements, and the resulting probabilities were checked against IGoR. In a later analysis, TCR-TCR, TCR-HLA and TCR-CMV co-occurrence was scored with hypergeometric tests, and a repertoire-size bias correction was applied to TCR pairs. In a later analysis, false discovery rates were estimated by permuting HLA or CMV assignments 20 times. In a later analysis, co-occurring TCRs were grouped with DBSCAN, and TCRdist sequence similarity was added when clustering was performed within HLA-allele-positive subsets. Repertoires with fewer than 30,000 or more than 120,000 public chains were left out of co-occurrence clustering, as were roughly five repertoires with anomalous nucleotide sharing. What TCRdb holds here is the immuneACCESS table cut down to in-frame rearrangements. Part of the clones is not present; checked against another copy, under half of the missing clones reflect an unresolved V gene, and the others are unexplained. V and J calls and clone size are as listed in that table; D and trimming were resolved from the DNA. This sample comprises roughly 99,000 clones, more than 65% of them detected only once. The ten largest make up around 4% of the sample.

The CDR3 runs 16 residues from the cysteine to the phenylalanine. Solely the CDR3 DNA is kept, with 48 bases framed from the first base. At the junction V is shortened by 3 bases and J by 5 bases, with 19 bases in between. Via the germline V gene, CDR1 is KGHSH and CDR2 LQKENI. Worth noting for this clone: No antigen is known for it. One base away there is no much larger clone; base qualities are not given.

General findings and caveats noted by the study authors: Linkage disequilibrium might explain the correlated functional status among segregating V segments, but an unknown experimental factor could not be ruled out. According to a later analysis, most CMV-associated TCR beta chains appeared to be HLA-restricted, and the HLA associations seemed to be driven largely by CMV exposure. Sequencing depth was assumed to be roughly uniform across donors in the presence/absence analyses, though that assumption may not hold. Compared with the roughly 670-donor mean, donors in an Asian-associated ancestry cluster had fewer N-insertions in productive TCRs, according to a later genetic analysis. Only TCR beta chains were sequenced in this cohort, and the absence of alpha or paired-chain data limited detectable features. The classifier was reported to diagnose cytomegalovirus status with high specificity and sensitivity in both the original and validation cohorts. Strong co-occurrence of HLA alleles, especially DR and DQ, made assigning TCR associations to individual alleles difficult. CMV serostatus was the only immune exposure information available for the cohort. HLA typing was unavailable for some donors at each locus, so association tests used only the typed subset. The earlier analysis of 587 of the donors excluded 15 to 20 rarely observed V segments, including chromosome 9 orphons, because counts were too low. Across donors, most TCR sequences were observed very rarely, whereas some public TCRs were present in many individuals. A group of highly shared sequence variants was considered likely to be a technical artifact of the sequencing pipeline. In a later analysis, HLA-associated TCR beta chains showed more clonal expansion and lower generation probabilities than non-associated chains that were equally common. In a later genetic analysis, a missense DCLRE1C variant was associated with V-gene and J-gene trimming of TCR beta chains, and the association was replicated in an independent cohort. The study listed 150 to 200 TCR beta chains as associated with cytomegalovirus. Because the 87-base-pair reads could not distinguish some IMGT-functional V segments, including TRBV6-2 and TRBV6-3, those segments were excluded. A further reported finding was that TCR beta sequences accurately predicted the HLA-A and HLA-B alleles for most subjects in the first cohort. A few of the identified cytomegalovirus-associated TCR beta chains were confirmed in vitro to be specific for cytomegalovirus antigens. According to the authors, the approach could potentially be generalized to other disease states and immunological phenotypes. Several of the top co-occurrence clusters appeared to be linked to parvovirus B19, influenza, CMV and Epstein-Barr virus, according to a later analysis. A later analysis associated some 17,000 TCR beta sequences with specific HLA alleles at a false discovery rate of 0.05. In an earlier analysis of about 600 of the donors, most TCR beta V segments appeared in productive rearrangements about 87% or about 30% of the time, broadly matching IMGT annotations. In a later analysis, the rate of TCR association differed among HLA loci, with DRB1 alleles having the most associated TCRs and HLA-C alleles having the fewest.

In total, over 600 healthy bone marrow donors made up the cohort. At the time of sampling, every cohort member was nominally healthy, though immune exposures that went unrecorded were likely present. The donor was CMV seronegative and belonged to the group of 352 seronegative cohort members. Every donor gave a peripheral blood sample, and the peripheral blood mononuclear cells from that sample were used for TCR beta sequencing. Genomic DNA was extracted from the blood cell samples with the Qiagen DNeasy Blood Extraction Kit. Sequences were obtained from PBMCs. In this chain, TRBV18 is recombined with TRBJ1-1; the D region possibly corresponds to TRBD1 (5 bases align). The receptor was derived from a male donor in good health and CMV-seronegative. This receptor carries the CDR3 CASSPPGVRIWTEAFF. At the DNA level, the sequence is TGTGCCAGCTCACCCCCGGGGGTCCGAATTTGGACTGAAGCTTTCTTT.